The rows below give T cell receptor beta chains drawn from one sample of a study of blood T cells in healthy people across ages. MiXCR was run by TCRdb on the 5' RACE reads, yielding one entry per CDR3 protein. The table shows fewer than 2 million distinct CDR3 sequences, with about two fifths occurring only once. What was sequenced was blood. The receptors stem from a human donor in good health. CDR3s include the opening cysteine and the closing phenylalanine or tryptophan. D genes are given only for firm matches. Clone size is given for some rows only: seen once, a few or many times, or a class if the clone is expanded.

clone_size d_call j_call v_call cdr3_nt cdr3_aa
few - TRBJ2-3 TRBV20-1 TGCAGTGCCAACGGGGGTAGCACAGATACGCAGTATTTT CSANGGSTDTQYF
- - TRBJ1-1 TRBV20-1 TGCAGTGCCTGGGCTCTACAGGGAAAAATGAACACTGAAGCTTTCTTT CSAWALQGKMNTEAFF
- - TRBJ2-2 TRBV7-2 TGTGCCAGCAGCTTAGGGCCGGGTGCAGCTTTATCCGGGGAGCTGTTTTTT CASSLGPGAALSGELFF
- - TRBJ1-2 TRBV20-1 TGCAGTGCTAGTCACCGAGGGGGTCACTATGGCTACACCTTC CSASHRGGHYGYTF
few - TRBJ2-7 TRBV7-2 TGTGCCAGCAGCCCCATCGGACGGACCTACGAGCAGTACTTC CASSPIGRTYEQYF
few - TRBJ2-1 TRBV15 TGTGCCACCAGCAGAGGAACCAATGAGCAGTTCTTC CATSRGTNEQFF
many - TRBJ2-7 TRBV4-3 TGCGCCAGCAGCCAAGATAGGCGTTACGAGCAGTACTTC CASSQDRRYEQYF
- - TRBJ2-7 TRBV20-1 TGCAGGGCTCATGACCCGGGCTACGAGCAGTACTTC CRAHDPGYEQYF
- - TRBJ2-7 TRBV6-2/TRBV6-3 TGTGCCAGCAGTTACTCGAAGCCCAGAACCGGGAACGGAAACCGAGGATGGGATTTCTACGAGCAGTACTTC CASSYSKPRTGNGNRGWDFYEQYF
once - TRBJ2-1 TRBV30 TGTGCCTGGAGTATGGGGGAAGAGCAGTTCTTC CAWSMGEEQFF
- TRBD1 TRBJ2-7 TRBV3-1 TGTGCCAGCAGCCAAGATTCGTGGTGGGACAGGGGGCAACGCGAGCAGTACTTC CASSQDSWWDRGQREQYF
- - TRBJ2-3 TRBV28 TGTGCCAGCAGTTTTTCACAGTGGGCGCAGTATTTT CASSFSQWAQYF
- - TRBJ1-6 TRBV3-1 TGTGCCAGCAGCCGAGGAGGCTCGGGACCCCTCCACTTT CASSRGGSGPLHF
few TRBD2 TRBJ2-1 TRBV9 TGTGCCAGCAGCCTCGGACTAGCGGGGGTATCAGGGAATGAGCAGTTCTTC CASSLGLAGVSGNEQFF
- - TRBJ2-7 TRBV3-1 TGTGCCAGCAGCCAAGGTGGGCAGGCTACCTACGAGCAGTACTTC CASSQGGQATYEQYF
few TRBD1 TRBJ2-7 TRBV5-6 TGTGCCAGCAGCATTGGACAGGGGTTCGACGAGCAGTACTTC CASSIGQGFDEQYF
- - TRBJ2-7 TRBV20-1 TGCAGTGAGTCCGGACCCATGTCCTACGAGCAGTACTTC CSESGPMSYEQYF
- TRBD2 TRBJ2-5 TRBV20-1 TGCAGTCCTTCGGGGGGGGCGGGGGAGACCCAGTACTTC CSPSGGAGETQYF
- TRBD1 TRBJ1-5 TRBV20-1 TGCAGTGCTCTTCGGACAGGTAGCAATCAGCCCCAGCATTTT CSALRTGSNQPQHF
- TRBD1 TRBJ1-2 TRBV20-1 TGCAGTGCTTACCGGGACAGAGACTATGACTACACCTTC CSAYRDRDYDYTF
- TRBD1 TRBJ1-1 TRBV4-3 TGCGCCAGCAGCCCGGGGACAGGGTGTGATGAAGCTTTCTTT CASSPGTGCDEAFF
- - TRBJ2-2 TRBV20-1 TGCAGTGCTAGAAGAGAGGAGGCCTCCGGGGAGCTGTTTTTT CSARREEASGELFF
- - TRBJ2-3 TRBV7-8 TGTGCCAGCAGCTCCTTTGCAGATACGCAGTATTTT CASSSFADTQYF
- - TRBJ2-7 TRBV11-2 TGTGCCAGCAGCCGACCCATCGGGGTACTCTCCTACGAGCAGTACTTC CASSRPIGVLSYEQYF
- - TRBJ2-1 TRBV3-1 TGTGCCAGCAGCCAAGGTTTGCCAGGGTCGAACTACAACGAGCAGTTCTTC CASSQGLPGSNYNEQFF
many TRBD1 TRBJ2-3 TRBV20-1 TGCAGTGCTCTCCTCGGACAGGGAGATACGCAGTATTTT CSALLGQGDTQYF
- TRBD1 TRBJ1-1 TRBV6-5 TGTGCCAGCCGCCGGGACAGGGGTTTGAACACTGAAGCTTTCTTT CASRRDRGLNTEAFF
- - TRBJ2-5 TRBV5-1 TGCGCCAGCAGCTTGGAGGACAGAATCTCTGAGACCCAGTACTTC CASSLEDRISETQYF
once TRBD1 TRBJ1-5 TRBV5-1 TGCGCCAGCGAAAACGGGACAGGGCTGAATCAGCCCCAGCATTTT CASENGTGLNQPQHF
- - TRBJ2-5 TRBV20-1 TGCAGTGCAGGGGTCATTGAGACCCAGTACTTC CSAGVIETQYF
- TRBD1 TRBJ1-5 TRBV6-1 TGTGCCAGCAGTGAAGCGGAGGGGGCGGGCAATCAGCCCCAGCATTTT CASSEAEGAGNQPQHF
- TRBD2 TRBJ2-5 TRBV29-1 TGCAGCGTTGGCCTAGCGGGGCCGCGAGAGACCCAGTACTTC CSVGLAGPRETQYF
few - TRBJ1-4 TRBV27 TGTGCCAGCAGATCCGGGGGGGGGGCGAGTGAAAAACTGTTTTTT CASRSGGGASEKLFF
many - TRBJ2-5 TRBV7-2 TGTGCCAGCAGCTTAGTATTGGAGACCCAGTACTTC CASSLVLETQYF
- - TRBJ2-1 TRBV4-3 TGCGCCAGCAGCCAAGGGGTCAGCGACTACTACAATGAGCAGTTCTTC CASSQGVSDYYNEQFF
many - TRBJ2-7 TRBV10-3 TGTGCCATCAGTGAGTCGAATAGGGACTACGAGCAGTACTTC CAISESNRDYEQYF
- - TRBJ2-1 TRBV11-2 TGTGCCAGCAGCCCTCTCCAGCGGTCCTTGCAGTTCTTC CASSPLQRSLQFF
few - TRBJ1-2 TRBV7-9 TGTGCCAGCAGCTTCGAACAAGGTTATGGCTACACCTTC CASSFEQGYGYTF
- - TRBJ2-4 TRBV7-9 TGTGCCAGCAGCTTAGGCAAGTGGGAGCAGTACTTC CASSLGKWEQYF
few - TRBJ2-5 TRBV2 TGTGCCAGCAGTGTACTAGTAAATGAAGAGACCCAGTACTTC CASSVLVNEETQYF
- TRBD2 TRBJ2-1 TRBV4-3 TGCGCCAGCAGCTCTGACAGCGGGGGGTTCTTTGGCAATGAGCAGTTCTTC CASSSDSGGFFGNEQFF
- TRBD1 TRBJ1-2 TRBV6-2/TRBV6-3 TGTGCCAGCAGTCGTACCCCGGGACAGGCTCCAGGGGGTGGCTACACCTTC CASSRTPGQAPGGGYTF
- TRBD1 TRBJ1-2 TRBV7-9 TGTGCCAGCAGTCGAGAGGACAGGGGGCTAGACTATGGCTACACCTTC CASSREDRGLDYGYTF
- - TRBJ2-1 TRBV3-1 TGTGCCAGCAGCCACCTTTCCGAGGGCTCGGACAATGAGCAGTTCTTC CASSHLSEGSDNEQFF
- - TRBJ1-1 TRBV6-1 TGTGCCAGCAGCGCGGACGGGCCGAACACTGAAGCTTTCTTT CASSADGPNTEAFF
- - TRBJ1-1 TRBV12-3/TRBV12-4 TGTGCCAGCAGTTTCCGTGTGGCCGGCGGAAAAACTGAGAAGAACACTGAAGCTTTCTTT CASSFRVAGGKTEKNTEAFF